This TCR beta chain comes out of a study of T cells after yellow fever vaccination. Broader study findings: Clonotypes appearing in both CD4 and CD8 compartments existed, and their share was small.

One entry per CDR3 protein results from TCRdb running MiXCR on the 5' RACE reads. The sample yields more than 95,000 distinct CDR3 sequences, roughly 7.9% seen once. The CDR3 is 15 amino acids. Trimming cost V 0 bases and J 0 bases; bases outside gene matches: 2. The germline CDR1 and CDR2 sequences are DFQATT and SNEGSKA (reference sequence). This clonotype was counted many times. Its antigen is undetermined. The receptor was derived from a man younger than 30 who received the YFV17D yellow fever vaccine. The chain carries TRBV20-1 and TRBJ2-1; 7 bases fit TRBD2. The specimen was CD4+ T cells sorted from PBMCs, collected roughly seven weeks after the first yellow fever vaccination. The CDR3 loop is CSAREGGTSYNEQFF. The CDR3, as DNA: TGCAGTGCTAGAGAGGGGGGGACCTCCTACAATGAGCAGTTCTTC.